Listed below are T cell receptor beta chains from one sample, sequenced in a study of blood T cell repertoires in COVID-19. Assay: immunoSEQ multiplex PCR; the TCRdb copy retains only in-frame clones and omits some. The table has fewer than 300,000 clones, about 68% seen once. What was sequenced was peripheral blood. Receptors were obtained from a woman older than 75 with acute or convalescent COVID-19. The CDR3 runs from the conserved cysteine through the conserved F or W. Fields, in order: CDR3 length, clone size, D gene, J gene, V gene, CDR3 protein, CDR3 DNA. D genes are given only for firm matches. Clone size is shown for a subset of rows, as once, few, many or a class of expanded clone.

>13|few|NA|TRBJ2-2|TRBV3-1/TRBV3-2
CASSLGGTGELFF
TGTGCCAGCAGCCTCGGGGGCACCGGGGAGCTGTTTTTT
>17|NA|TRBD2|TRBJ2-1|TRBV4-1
CASSRSPPGLAGNEQFF
TGCGCCAGCAGCCGCTCACCACCGGGACTAGCGGGCAATGAGCAGTTCTTC
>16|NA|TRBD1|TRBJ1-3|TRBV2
CASSSQGVSSGNTIYF
TGTGCCAGCAGTTCACAGGGGGTCTCCTCTGGAAACACCATATATTTT
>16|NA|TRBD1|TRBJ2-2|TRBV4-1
CASSWRGQGDYGELFF
TGCGCCAGCAGCTGGCGAGGCCAGGGGGATTACGGGGAGCTGTTTTTT
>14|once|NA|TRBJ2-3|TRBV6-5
CASSYTGVVDTQYF
TGTGCCAGCAGTTACACCGGGGTAGTAGATACGCAGTATTTT
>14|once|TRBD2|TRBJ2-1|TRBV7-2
CASSPRTSTVWQFF
TGTGCCAGCAGCCCCCGGACTAGTACGGTTTGGCAGTTCTTC
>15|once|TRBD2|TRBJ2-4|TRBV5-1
CASSLVGGGNNIQYF
TGCGCCAGCAGCTTGGTTGGCGGGGGGAATAACATTCAGTACTTC
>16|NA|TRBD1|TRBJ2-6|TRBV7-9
CASSRQGRGGANVLTF
TGTGCCAGCAGCCGACAGGGCAGAGGTGGGGCCAACGTCCTGACTTTC
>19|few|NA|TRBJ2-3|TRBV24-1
CATSDFSLPTGSSTDTQYF
TGTGCCACCAGTGATTTCTCCCTCCCGACAGGATCAAGCACAGATACGCAGTATTTT
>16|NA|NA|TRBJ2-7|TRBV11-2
CASSFGSRGIPYEQYF
TGTGCCAGCAGCTTCGGGTCTAGGGGGATCCCCTACGAGCAGTACTTC
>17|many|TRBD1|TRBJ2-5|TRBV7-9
CASSLGLWGQGMETQYF
TGTGCCAGCAGCTTGGGTTTGTGGGGACAGGGAATGGAGACCCAGTACTTC
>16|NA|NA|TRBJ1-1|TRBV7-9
CASSLRAGTMNTEAFF
TGTGCCAGCAGCTTACGGGCAGGGACAATGAACACTGAAGCTTTCTTT
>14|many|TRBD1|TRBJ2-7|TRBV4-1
CASSQVQGVDEQYF
TGCGCCAGCAGCCAAGTGCAGGGGGTGGACGAGCAGTACTTC
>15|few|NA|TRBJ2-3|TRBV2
CASRREQGAIDTQYF
TGTGCCAGCAGGCGGGAGCAGGGGGCGATAGATACGCAGTATTTT
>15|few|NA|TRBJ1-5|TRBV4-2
CASSQADSPNQPQHF
TGTGCCAGCAGCCAGGCGGACAGCCCCAATCAGCCCCAGCATTTT
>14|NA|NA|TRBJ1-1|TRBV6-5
CASSSDSFNTEAFF
TGTGCCAGCAGTTCAGACAGCTTTAACACTGAAGCTTTCTTT
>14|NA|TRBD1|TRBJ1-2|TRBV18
CASSPGTGLYGYTF
TGTGCCAGCTCACCCGGGACAGGATTATACGGCTACACCTTC
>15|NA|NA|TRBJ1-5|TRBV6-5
CAGRRDTGSNQPQHF
TGTGCCGGGCGAAGGGACACGGGTAGCAATCAGCCCCAGCATTTT
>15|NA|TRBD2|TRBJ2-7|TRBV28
CASSLDAGGVYEQYF
TGTGCCAGCAGTTTGGATGCGGGAGGGGTCTACGAGCAGTACTTC
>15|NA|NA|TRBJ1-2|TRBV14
CASSRTDSHNYGYTF
TGTGCCAGCAGCCGGACAGATTCACATAACTATGGCTACACCTTC
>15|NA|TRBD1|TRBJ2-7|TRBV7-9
CASSTGDRSSYEQYF
TGTGCCAGCAGCACTGGGGACAGGAGCTCCTACGAGCAGTACTTC
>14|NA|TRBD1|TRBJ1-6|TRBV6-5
CASSYRDRSSPLHF
TGTGCCAGCAGCTACCGGGACAGGTCGTCTCCCCTCCACTTT
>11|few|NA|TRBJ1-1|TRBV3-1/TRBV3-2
CASSRAYEAFF
TGTGCCAGCAGCAGAGCCTATGAAGCTTTCTTT
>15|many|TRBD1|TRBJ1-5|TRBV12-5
CASGAGTGANQPQHF
TGTGCTAGTGGCGCGGGGACAGGGGCAAATCAGCCCCAGCATTTT
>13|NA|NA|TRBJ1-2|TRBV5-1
CASSFPGNYGYTF
TGCGCCAGCAGCTTTCCGGGAAACTATGGCTACACCTTC
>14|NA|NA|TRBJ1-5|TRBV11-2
CASSLGGPNQPQHF
TGTGCCAGCAGCTTAGGGGGGCCCAATCAGCCCCAGCATTTT
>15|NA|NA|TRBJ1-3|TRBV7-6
CASSLGPRSGNTIYF
TGTGCCAGCAGCTTAGGCCCCCGGTCTGGAAACACCATATATTTT
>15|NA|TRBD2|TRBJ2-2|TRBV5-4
CASSLAGGPAGELFF
TGTGCCAGCAGCTTGGCGGGAGGGCCGGCCGGGGAGCTGTTTTTT
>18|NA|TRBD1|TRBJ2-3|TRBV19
CASSTLTGTGGRTDTQYF
TGTGCCAGTAGTACCCTTACCGGGACAGGGGGCCGGACAGATACGCAGTATTTT
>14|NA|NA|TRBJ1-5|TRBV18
CASSPDSNNQPQHF
TGTGCCAGCTCCCCCGACAGCAATAATCAGCCCCAGCATTTT
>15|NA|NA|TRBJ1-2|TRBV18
CASSPDRQPSYGYTF
TGTGCCAGCTCACCGGACCGACAGCCTAGCTATGGCTACACCTTC
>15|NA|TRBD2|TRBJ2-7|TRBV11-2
CASSLIGGSLGEQYF
TGTGCCAGCAGCTTAATTGGCGGGAGTTTGGGTGAGCAGTACTTC
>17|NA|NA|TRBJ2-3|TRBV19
CASSIIGRGARTDTQYF
TGTGCCAGTAGTATAATAGGGAGGGGGGCTCGGACAGATACGCAGTATTTT
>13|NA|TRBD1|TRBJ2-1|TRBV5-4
CASSLGTENEQFF
TGTGCCAGCAGCTTAGGGACAGAGAATGAGCAGTTCTTC
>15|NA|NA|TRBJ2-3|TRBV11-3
CASSLAVSSTDTQYF
TGTGCCAGCAGCTTAGCAGTATCAAGCACAGATACGCAGTATTTT
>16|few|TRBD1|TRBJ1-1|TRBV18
CASSPPKGQGSLEAFF
TGTGCCAGCTCACCACCGAAGGGACAGGGGAGTTTGGAAGCTTTCTTT
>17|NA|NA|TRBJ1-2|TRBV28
CASSSATRQEDSRGYTF
TGTGCCAGCAGTTCCGCCACCAGACAGGAGGATTCACGGGGCTACACCTTC
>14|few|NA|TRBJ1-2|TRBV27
CASRTGTSSLGYTF
TGTGCCAGCAGAACCGGGACTTCCTCCCTCGGCTACACCTTC
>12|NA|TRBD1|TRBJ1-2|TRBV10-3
CAIKDRGYGYTF
TGTGCCATCAAGGACAGGGGCTATGGCTACACCTTC
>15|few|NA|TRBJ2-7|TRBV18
CASTRGQGPLYEQYF
TGTGCCAGCACCCGGGGACAAGGACCTCTCTACGAGCAGTACTTC
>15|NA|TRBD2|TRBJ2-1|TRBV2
CASSFGLAGVNEQFF
TGTGCCAGCAGTTTCGGACTAGCGGGAGTCAATGAGCAGTTCTTC
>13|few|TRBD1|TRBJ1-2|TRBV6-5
CASMWDRLYGYTF
TGTGCCAGCATGTGGGACAGGCTATATGGCTACACCTTC
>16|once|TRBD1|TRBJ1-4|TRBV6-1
CASSAQTGVAREKLFF
TGTGCCAGCAGTGCTCAAACAGGGGTGGCCAGAGAAAAACTGTTTTTT
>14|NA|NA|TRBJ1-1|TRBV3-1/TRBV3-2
CASSQGTGNTEAFF
TGTGCCAGCAGCCAAGGTACAGGGAACACTGAAGCTTTCTTT
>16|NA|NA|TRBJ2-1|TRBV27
CASSLTVTSSYNEQFF
TGTGCCAGCAGTTTGACAGTAACCAGCTCCTACAATGAGCAGTTCTTC
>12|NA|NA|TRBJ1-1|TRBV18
CASSPRNTEAFF
TGTGCCAGCTCACCTCGGAACACTGAAGCTTTCTTT
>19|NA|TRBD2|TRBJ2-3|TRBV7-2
CASSLGPGTSGGATDTQYF
TGTGCCAGCAGCTTAGGTCCCGGGACTAGCGGGGGGGCTACAGATACGCAGTATTTT
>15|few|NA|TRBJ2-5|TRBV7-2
CASSSRGQLQETQYF
TGTGCCAGCAGCTCTCGGGGACAATTACAAGAGACCCAGTACTTC
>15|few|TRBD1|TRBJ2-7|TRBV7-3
CASSLGTGWPYEQYF
TGTGCCAGCAGCTTAGGGACAGGGTGGCCATACGAGCAGTACTTC
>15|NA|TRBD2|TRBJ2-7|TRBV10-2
CASKFSGGAHYEQYF
TGCGCCAGCAAGTTCTCCGGGGGGGCCCATTACGAGCAGTACTTC
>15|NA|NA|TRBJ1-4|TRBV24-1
CATSDLRRGREKLFF
TGTGCCACCAGTGATTTGAGGCGGGGCCGGGAAAAACTGTTTTTT
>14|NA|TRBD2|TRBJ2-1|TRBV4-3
CASSQPGTTNEQFF
TGCGCCAGCAGCCAACCTGGGACTACCAATGAGCAGTTCTTC
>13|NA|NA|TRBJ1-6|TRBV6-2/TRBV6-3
CASSWGDNSPLHF
TGTGCCAGCAGTTGGGGGGATAATTCACCCCTCCACTTT
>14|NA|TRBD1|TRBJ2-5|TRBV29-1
CSVEDRGTGETQYF
TGCAGCGTTGAAGACAGGGGGACCGGGGAGACCCAGTACTTC